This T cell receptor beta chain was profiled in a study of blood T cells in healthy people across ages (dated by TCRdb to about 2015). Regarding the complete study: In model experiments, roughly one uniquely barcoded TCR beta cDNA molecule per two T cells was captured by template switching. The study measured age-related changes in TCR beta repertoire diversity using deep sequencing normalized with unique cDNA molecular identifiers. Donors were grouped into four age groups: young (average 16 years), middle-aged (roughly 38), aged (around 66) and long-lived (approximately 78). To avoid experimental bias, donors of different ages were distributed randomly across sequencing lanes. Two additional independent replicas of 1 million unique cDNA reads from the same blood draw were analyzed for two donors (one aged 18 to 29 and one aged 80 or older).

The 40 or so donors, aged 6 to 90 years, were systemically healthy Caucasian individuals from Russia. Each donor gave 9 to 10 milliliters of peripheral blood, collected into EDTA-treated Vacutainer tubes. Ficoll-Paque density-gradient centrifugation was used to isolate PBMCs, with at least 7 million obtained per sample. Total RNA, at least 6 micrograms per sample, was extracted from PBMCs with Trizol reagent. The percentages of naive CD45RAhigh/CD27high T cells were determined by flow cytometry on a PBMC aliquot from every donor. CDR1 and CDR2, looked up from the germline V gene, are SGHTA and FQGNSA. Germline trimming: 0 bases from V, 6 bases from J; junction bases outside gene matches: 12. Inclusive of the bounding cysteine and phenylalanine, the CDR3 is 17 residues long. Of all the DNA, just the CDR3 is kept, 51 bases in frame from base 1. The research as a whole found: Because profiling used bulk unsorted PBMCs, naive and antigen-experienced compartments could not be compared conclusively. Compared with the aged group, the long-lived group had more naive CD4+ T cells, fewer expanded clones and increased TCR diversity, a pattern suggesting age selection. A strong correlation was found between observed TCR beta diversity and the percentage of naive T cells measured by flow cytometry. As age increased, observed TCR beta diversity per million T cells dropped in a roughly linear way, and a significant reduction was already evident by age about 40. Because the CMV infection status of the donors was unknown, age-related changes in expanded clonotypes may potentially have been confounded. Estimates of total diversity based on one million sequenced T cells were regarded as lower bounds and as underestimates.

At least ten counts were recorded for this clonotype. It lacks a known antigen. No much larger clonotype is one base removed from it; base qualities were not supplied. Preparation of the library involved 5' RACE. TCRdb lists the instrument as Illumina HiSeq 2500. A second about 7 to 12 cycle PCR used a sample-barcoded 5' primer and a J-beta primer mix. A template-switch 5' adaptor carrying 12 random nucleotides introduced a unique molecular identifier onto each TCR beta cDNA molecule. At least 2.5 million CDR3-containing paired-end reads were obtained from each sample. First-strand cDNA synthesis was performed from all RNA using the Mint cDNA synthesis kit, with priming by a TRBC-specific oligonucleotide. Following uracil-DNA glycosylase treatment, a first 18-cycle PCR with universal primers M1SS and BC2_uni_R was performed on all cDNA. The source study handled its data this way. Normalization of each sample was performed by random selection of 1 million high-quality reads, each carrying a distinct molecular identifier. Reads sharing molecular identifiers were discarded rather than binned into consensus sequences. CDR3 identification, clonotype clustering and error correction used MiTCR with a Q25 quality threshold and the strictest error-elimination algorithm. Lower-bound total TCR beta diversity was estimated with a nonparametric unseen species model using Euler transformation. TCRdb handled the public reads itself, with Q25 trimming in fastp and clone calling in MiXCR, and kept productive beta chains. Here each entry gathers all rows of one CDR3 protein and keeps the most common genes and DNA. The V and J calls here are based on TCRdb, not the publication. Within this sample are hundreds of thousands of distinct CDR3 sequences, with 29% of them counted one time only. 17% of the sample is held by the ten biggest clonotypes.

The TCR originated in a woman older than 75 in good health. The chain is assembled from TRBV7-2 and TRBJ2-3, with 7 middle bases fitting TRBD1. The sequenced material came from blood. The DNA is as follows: TGTGCCAGCAGCTTAGCGAGGGGGCCGGTATTCATGGATACGCAGTATTTT. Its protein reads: CASSLARGPVFMDTQYF.